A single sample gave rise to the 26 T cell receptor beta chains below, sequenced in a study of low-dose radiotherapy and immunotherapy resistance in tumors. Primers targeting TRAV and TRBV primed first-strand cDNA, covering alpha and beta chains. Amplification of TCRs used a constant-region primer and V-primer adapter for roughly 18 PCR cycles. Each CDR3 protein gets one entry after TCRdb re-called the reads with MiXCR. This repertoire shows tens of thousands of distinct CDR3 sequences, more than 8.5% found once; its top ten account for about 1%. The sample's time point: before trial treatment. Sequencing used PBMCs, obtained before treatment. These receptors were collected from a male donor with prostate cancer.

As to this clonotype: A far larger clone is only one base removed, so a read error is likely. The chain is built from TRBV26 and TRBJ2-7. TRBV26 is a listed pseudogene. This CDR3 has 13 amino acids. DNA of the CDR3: TGTGCCAGCATTGTAGGTTCATCCTACGAGCAGTACTTC. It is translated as CASIVGSSYEQYF.

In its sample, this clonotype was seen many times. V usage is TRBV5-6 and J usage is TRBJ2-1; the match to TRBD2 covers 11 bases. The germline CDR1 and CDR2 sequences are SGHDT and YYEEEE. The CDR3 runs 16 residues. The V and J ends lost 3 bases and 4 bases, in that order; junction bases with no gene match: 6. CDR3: CASSSAASGGYNEQFF. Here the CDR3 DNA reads TGTGCCAGCAGCTCGGCAGCTAGCGGGGGGTACAATGAGCAGTTCTTC.

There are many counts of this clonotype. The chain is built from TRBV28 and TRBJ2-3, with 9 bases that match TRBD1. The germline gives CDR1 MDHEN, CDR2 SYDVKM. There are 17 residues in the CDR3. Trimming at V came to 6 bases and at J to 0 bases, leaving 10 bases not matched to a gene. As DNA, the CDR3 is TGTGCCAGCAGACCACCGGGACAGGGCCCTAGCACAGATACGCAGTATTTT. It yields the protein CASRPPGQGPSTDTQYF.

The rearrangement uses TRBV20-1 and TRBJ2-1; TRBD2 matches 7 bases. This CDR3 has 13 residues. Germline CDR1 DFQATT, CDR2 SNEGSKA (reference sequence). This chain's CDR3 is CRGEGLAYNEQFF. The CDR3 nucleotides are TGCCGGGGGGAAGGACTCGCCTACAATGAGCAGTTCTTC.

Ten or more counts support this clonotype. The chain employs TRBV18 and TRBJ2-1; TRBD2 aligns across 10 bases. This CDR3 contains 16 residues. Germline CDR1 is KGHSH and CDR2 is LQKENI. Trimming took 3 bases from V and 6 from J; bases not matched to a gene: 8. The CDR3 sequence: CASSPTRAGGSNEQFF. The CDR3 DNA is TGTGCCAGCTCACCTACTAGAGCGGGAGGGTCCAATGAGCAGTTCTTC.

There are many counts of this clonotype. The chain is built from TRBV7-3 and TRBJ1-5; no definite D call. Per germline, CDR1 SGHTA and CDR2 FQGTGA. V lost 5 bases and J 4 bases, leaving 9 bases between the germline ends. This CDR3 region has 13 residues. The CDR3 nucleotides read TGTGCCAGCAGCCGGGGAACGAATCAGCCCCAGCATTTT. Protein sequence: CASSRGTNQPQHF.

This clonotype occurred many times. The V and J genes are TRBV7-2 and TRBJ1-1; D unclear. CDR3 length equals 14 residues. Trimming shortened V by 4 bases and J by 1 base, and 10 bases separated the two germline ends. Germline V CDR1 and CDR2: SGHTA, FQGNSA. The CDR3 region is CASSSARTNTEAFF. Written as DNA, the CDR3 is TGTGCCAGCAGCTCTGCAAGGACGAACACTGAAGCTTTCTTT. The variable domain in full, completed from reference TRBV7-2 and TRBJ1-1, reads GAGVSQSPSNKVTEKGKDVELRCDPISGHTALYWYRQSLGQGLEFLIYFQGNSAPDKSGLPSDRFSAERTGGSVSTLTIQRTQQEDSAVYLCASSSARTNTEAFFGQGTRLTVV.

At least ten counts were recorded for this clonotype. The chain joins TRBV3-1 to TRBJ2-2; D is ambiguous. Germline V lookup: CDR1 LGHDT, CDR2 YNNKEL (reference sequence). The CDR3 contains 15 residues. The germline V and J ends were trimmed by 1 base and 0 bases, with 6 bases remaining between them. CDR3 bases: TGTGCCAGCAGCCAAGGGACCGCGAACACCGGGGAGCTGTTTTTT. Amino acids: CASSQGTANTGELFF.

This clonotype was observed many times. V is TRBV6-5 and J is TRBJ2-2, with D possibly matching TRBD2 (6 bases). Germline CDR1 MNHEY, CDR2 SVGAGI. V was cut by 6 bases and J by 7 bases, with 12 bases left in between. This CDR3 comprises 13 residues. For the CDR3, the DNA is TGTGCCAGCAGATATGGGACTGGCGGGGAGCTGTTTTTT. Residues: CASRYGTGGELFF.

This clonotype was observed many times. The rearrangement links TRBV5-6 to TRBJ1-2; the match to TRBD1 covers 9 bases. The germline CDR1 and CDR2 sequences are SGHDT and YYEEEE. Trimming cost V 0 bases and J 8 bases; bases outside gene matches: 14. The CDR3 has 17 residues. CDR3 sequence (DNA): TGTGCCAGCAGCTTGGAATACGGGACAGGGAGCTATATGGGCTACACCTTC. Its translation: CASSLEYGTGSYMGYTF.

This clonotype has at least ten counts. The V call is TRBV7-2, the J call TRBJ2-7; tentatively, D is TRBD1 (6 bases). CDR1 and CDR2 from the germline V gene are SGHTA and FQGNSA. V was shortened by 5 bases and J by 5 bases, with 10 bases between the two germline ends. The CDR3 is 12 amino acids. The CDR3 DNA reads TGTGCCAGCAGCCGGTCAGGGGACGAGCAGTACTTC. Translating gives CASSRSGDEQYF.

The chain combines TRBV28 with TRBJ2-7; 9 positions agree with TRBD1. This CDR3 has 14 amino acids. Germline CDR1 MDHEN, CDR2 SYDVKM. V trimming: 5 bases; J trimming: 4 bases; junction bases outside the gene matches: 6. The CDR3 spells CASSPRTGEYEQYF. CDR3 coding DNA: TGTGCCAGCAGTCCCCGGACAGGGGAGTACGAGCAGTACTTC.

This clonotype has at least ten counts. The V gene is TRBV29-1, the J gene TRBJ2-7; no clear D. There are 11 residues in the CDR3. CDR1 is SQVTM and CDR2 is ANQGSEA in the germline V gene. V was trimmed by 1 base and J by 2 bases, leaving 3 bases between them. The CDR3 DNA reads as TGCAGCGTTGAAGTTGCCTACGAGCAGTACTTC. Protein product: CSVEVAYEQYF.

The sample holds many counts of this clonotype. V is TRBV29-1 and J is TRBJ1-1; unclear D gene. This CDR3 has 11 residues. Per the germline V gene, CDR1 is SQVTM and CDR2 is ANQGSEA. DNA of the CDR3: TGCGGCAGCCTCTCGGGCACTGAAGCTTTCTTT. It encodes CGSLSGTEAFF.

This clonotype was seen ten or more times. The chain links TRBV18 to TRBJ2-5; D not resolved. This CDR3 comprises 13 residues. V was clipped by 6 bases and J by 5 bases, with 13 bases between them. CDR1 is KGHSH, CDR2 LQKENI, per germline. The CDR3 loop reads CASSLRPGETQYF. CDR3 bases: TGTGCCAGCTCCCTCAGACCCGGGGAGACCCAGTACTTC. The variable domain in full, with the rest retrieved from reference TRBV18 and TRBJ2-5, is NAGVMQNPRHLVRRRGQEARLRCSPMKGHSHVYWYRQLPEEGLKFMVYLQKENIIDESGMPKERFSAEFPKEGPSILRIQQVVRGDSAAYFCASSLRPGETQYFGPGTRLLVL.

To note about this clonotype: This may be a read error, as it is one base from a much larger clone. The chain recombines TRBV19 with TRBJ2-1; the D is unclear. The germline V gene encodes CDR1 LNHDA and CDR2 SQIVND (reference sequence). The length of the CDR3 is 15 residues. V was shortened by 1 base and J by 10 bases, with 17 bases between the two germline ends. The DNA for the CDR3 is TGTGCCAGTAGTATAGGTATCGGCCGCACCTACGAGCAGTTCTTC. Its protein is CASSIGIGRTYEQFF.

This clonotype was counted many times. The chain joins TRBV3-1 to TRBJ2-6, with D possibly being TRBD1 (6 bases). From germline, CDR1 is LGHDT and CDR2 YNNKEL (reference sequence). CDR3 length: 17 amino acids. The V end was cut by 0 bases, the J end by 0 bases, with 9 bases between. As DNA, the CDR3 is TGTGCCAGCAGCCAAGAGAGGACAGCCTCTGGGGCCAACGTCCTGACTTTC. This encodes CASSQERTASGANVLTF.

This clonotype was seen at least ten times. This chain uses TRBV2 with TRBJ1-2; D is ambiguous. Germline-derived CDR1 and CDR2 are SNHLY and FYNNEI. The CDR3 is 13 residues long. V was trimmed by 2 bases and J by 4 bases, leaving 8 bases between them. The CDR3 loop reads CASSEWTGYGYTF. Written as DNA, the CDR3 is TGTGCCAGCAGTGAATGGACGGGCTATGGCTACACCTTC.

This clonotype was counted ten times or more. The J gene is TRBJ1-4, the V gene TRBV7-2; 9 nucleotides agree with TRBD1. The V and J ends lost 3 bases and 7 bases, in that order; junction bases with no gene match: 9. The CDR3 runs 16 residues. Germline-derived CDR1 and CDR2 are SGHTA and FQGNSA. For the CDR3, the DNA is TGTGCCAGCAGCTTGCTCGACAGGGGGGGAGGTGAAAAACTGTTTTTT. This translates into CASSLLDRGGGEKLFF.

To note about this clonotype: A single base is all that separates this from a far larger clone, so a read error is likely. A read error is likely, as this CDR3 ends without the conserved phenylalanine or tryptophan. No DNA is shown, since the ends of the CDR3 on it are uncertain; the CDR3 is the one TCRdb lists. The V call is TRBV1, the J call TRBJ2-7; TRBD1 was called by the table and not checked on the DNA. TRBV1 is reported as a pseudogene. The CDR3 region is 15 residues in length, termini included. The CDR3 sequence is CASSRDGTGFYEQYL.

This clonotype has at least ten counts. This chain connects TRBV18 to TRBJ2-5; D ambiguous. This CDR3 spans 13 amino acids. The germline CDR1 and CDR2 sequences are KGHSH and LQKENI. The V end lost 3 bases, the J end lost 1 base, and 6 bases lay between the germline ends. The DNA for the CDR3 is TGTGCCAGCTCACCCATGGCCCAAGAGACCCAGTACTTC. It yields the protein CASSPMAQETQYF.

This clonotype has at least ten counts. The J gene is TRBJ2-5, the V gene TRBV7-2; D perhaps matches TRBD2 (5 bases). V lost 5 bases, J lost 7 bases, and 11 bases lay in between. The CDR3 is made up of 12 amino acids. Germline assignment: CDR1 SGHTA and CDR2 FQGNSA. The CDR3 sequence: CASSLIAGTQYF. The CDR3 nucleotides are TGTGCCAGCAGCCTCATTGCGGGGACCCAGTACTTC.

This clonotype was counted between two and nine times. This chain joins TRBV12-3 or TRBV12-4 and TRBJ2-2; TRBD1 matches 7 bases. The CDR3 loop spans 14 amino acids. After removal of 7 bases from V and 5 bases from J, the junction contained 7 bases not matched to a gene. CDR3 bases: TGTGCCAGCACAAGAGGGGGCGTTACCGGGGAGCTGTTTTTT. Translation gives CASTRGGVTGELFF.

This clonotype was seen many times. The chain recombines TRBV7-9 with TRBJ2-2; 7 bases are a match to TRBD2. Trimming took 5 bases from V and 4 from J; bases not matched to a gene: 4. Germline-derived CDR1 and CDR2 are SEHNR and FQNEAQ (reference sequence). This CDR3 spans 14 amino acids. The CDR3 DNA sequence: TGTGCCAGCAGCCGACTAGCCGGCACCGGGGAGCTGTTTTTT. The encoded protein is CASSRLAGTGELFF.

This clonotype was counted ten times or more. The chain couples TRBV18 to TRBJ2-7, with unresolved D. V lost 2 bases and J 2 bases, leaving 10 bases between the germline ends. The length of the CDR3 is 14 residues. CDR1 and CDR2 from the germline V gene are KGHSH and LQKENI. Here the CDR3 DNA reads TGTGCCAGCTCACCAACGGCGGAAACCTACGAGCAGTACTTC. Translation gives CASSPTAETYEQYF.

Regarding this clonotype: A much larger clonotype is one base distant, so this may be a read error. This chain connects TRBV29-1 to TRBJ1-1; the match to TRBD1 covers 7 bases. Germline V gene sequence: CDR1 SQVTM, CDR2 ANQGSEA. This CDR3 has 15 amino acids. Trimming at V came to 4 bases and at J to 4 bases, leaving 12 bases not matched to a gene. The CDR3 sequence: CSVVRTGAMSTEAFF. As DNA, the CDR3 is TGCAGCGTTGTGAGGACAGGAGCAATGAGCACTGAAGCTTTCTTT.